This T cell receptor (beta chain) was obtained from a study of T cells after yellow fever vaccination. Turning to the study itself: Fractions of low cell number were prepared using SMART-Seq v4 Ultra Low Input. Study-level results: Most clones from primary vaccination resurfaced after the booster (approximately 96% CD4, 88% CD8).

With respect to this clonotype: Its cognate antigen is unknown.

In TCRdb, the 5' RACE reads were re-called with MiXCR into one record per CDR3 protein. The sample contains 400,000 or so distinct CDR3 sequences, approximately 5.7% of which appear only once. CDR3 length: 13 residues. V shed 7 bases and J 3 bases; nucleotides not matched to a gene: 8. Germline CDR1 is DFQATT and CDR2 is SNEGSKA (reference sequence). The V gene is TRBV20-1, the J gene TRBJ2-5; 7 bases align to TRBD1. Material: PBMCs, obtained 5 days after the yellow fever booster vaccination. This receptor was taken from a man under 40 who received the YFV17D yellow fever vaccine. The CDR3 coding sequence is TGCAGTGGGGTGGTCGGGACAGAAGAGACCCAGTACTTC. It specifies CSGVVGTEETQYF.